One and the same sample provided the 31 T cell receptor beta chains below, sequenced in a study of OX40 agonist ivuxolimab in advanced cancers. Library method: the immunoSEQ multiplex PCR assay. In TCRdb, the immuneACCESS table is reduced to in-frame sequences with V and J assigned. These tables do not hold every clone; where another copy was compared, an unresolved V gene accounts for under half, and the others remain unexplained. The sample yields about 25,000 clones; roughly 91% were counted once. The ten largest clones take up 49% of the sample. The sample was CD4+ or CD8+ T cells sorted from blood, taken in a trial of the OX40 agonist ivuxolimab. These receptors were collected from an adult with an advanced solid tumor such as melanoma, head and neck, liver or kidney cancer.

The V call is TRBV19, the J call TRBJ1-2; D remains unclear. Germline-derived CDR1 and CDR2 are LNHDA and SQIVND (reference sequence). V was shortened by 7 bases and J by 7 bases, with 19 bases between the two germline ends. The CDR3 extends over 14 amino acids. CDR3: CASTVRGLGGGYTF. As DNA, the CDR3 is TGTGCCAGTACCGTCCGAGGGTTGGGAGGTGGCTACACCTTC.

CDR3 DNA sequence: TGTGCCAGCAGCTCTGCCACGAGGTCGCCGTACACTGAAGCTTTCTTT. Translation: CASSSATRSPYTEAFF. This chain joins TRBV7-8 and TRBJ1-1; D is uncertain. Germline V lookup: CDR1 SGHVS, CDR2 FQNEAQ. V gave up 4 bases and J gave up 3 bases, with 18 bases separating them. The CDR3 is 16 residues long.

The J gene is TRBJ2-5, the V gene TRBV7-2; 7 bases map to TRBD1. There are 13 residues in the CDR3. Per the germline V gene, CDR1 is SGHTA and CDR2 is FQGNSA. V lost 10 bases to trimming and J lost 5 bases; unmatched junction nucleotides: 10. The CDR3 bases are TGTGCCACTCAGACAGGGTTTGGGGAGACCCAGTACTTC. The encoded protein is CATQTGFGETQYF.

The V and J genes are TRBV9 and TRBJ1-2; 8 nucleotides agree with TRBD1. Looked up from germline, CDR1 is SGDLS and CDR2 is YYNGEE. This CDR3 contains 16 residues. J gave up 6 bases and V 0 bases, and 10 bases lay outside the gene matches. The DNA for the CDR3 is TGTGCCAGCAGCGTAGGGCCGCAGGGGGCATTGGATGGCTACACCTTC. Amino acid sequence: CASSVGPQGALDGYTF.

The chain uses TRBV23-1 and TRBJ2-5, with TRBD1 matching over 10 bases. TRBV23-1 is an ORF for which the function is uncertain. V gave up 4 bases and J gave up 4 bases; unmatched junction bases: 15. There are 18 residues in the CDR3. CDR3 in amino acids: CASSRATSGTGEGETQYF. DNA for the CDR3: TGCGCCAGCAGTCGCGCGACATCCGGGACAGGGGAGGGAGAGACCCAGTACTTC.

V gene TRBV21-1 combines with J gene TRBJ2-7; the table names TRBD1, a call not compared with the DNA. TRBV21-1 is assigned pseudogene status. The CDR3 runs 21 residues. The CDR3 is CASSATKDREGACGSPYEQYF. DNA of the CDR3: TGTGCCAGCAGCGCTACCAAGGACAGGGAAGGGGCCTGCGGTTCTCCCTACGAGCAGTACTTC.

The chain employs TRBV11-2 and TRBJ1-6; TRBD1 is a possible D gene (5 bases). V was pared by 2 bases and J by 9 bases, with 14 bases between. Germline lookup yields CDR1 SGHAT and CDR2 FQNNGV. The CDR3 covers 15 residues. The CDR3 bases are TGTGCCAGCAGCTTACCGGGGCTAGGCGGTTCACCCCTCCACTTT. It encodes CASSLPGLGGSPLHF. Supplemented by reference TRBV11-2 and TRBJ1-6, the full variable domain reads EAGVAQSPRYKIIEKRQSVAFWCNPISGHATLYWYQQILGQGPKLLIQFQNNGVVDDSQLPKDRFSAERLKGVDSTLKIQPAKLEDSAVYLCASSLPGLGGSPLHFGNGTRLTVT.

The gene calls are TRBV7-2 and TRBJ2-5; TRBD1 matches 7 bases. Germline CDR1 is SGHTA and CDR2 is FQGNSA. The CDR3 has 14 amino acids. V dropped 5 bases and J dropped 3; count of bases not matched to a gene: 6. CDR3 loop: CASSPGQRKETQYF. The CDR3 nucleotides are TGTGCCAGCAGCCCGGGACAGAGAAAAGAGACCCAGTACTTC.

This clone has a single count. The CDR3 sequence is CASSAYSQIRRNTEAFF. The CDR3 DNA follows: TGTGCCAGCAGTGCCTACTCCCAAATTCGCAGGAACACTGAAGCTTTCTTT. This rearrangement joins TRBV2 to TRBJ1-1; D is unclear. Germline loops: CDR1 SNHLY, CDR2 FYNNEI. Trimming pared 4 bases from V and 1 base from J, leaving 19 bases between. The CDR3 covers 17 residues.

This clone was observed a single time. This rearrangement joins TRBV4-1 to TRBJ2-1, with no clear D. Trimming removed 0 bases at V and 12 bases at J, with 21 bases between. Germline values: CDR1 MGHRA, CDR2 YSYEKL. The CDR3 has 16 amino acids. The CDR3 loop is CASSQDSAGPPVRQFF. CDR3 coding DNA: TGCGCCAGCAGCCAAGATTCAGCCGGACCCCCCGTTCGGCAGTTCTTC.

The rearrangement uses TRBV6-5 and TRBJ1-6; no definite D call. Per germline, CDR1 MNHEY and CDR2 SVGAGI. V was pared by 6 bases and J by 1 base, with 10 bases between. The CDR3 has 15 residues. The CDR3 DNA follows: TGTGCCAGCAGCTTGGGGAGGTCCTATAATTCACCCCTCCACTTT. Translated, it gives CASSLGRSYNSPLHF.

This sequence joins TRBV7-2 and TRBJ2-7; 7 nucleotides align to TRBD1. Per the germline V gene, CDR1 is SGHTA and CDR2 is FQGNSA. V was clipped by 5 bases and J by 3 bases; unmatched bases: 10. CDR3 length: 15 amino acids. Here the CDR3 reads CASSHTGVYYYEQYF. The CDR3 nucleotides read TGTGCCAGCAGCCACACAGGGGTGTACTACTACGAGCAGTACTTC. The variable domain in full, completed from reference TRBV7-2 and TRBJ2-7, reads GAGVSQSPSNKVTEKGKDVELRCDPISGHTALYWYRQSLGQGLEFLIYFQGNSAPDKSGLPSDRFSAERTGGSVSTLTIQRTQQEDSAVYLCASSHTGVYYYEQYFGPGTRLTVT.

The chain links TRBV6-1 to TRBJ1-1, with D possibly matching TRBD1 (5 bases). V was clipped by 3 bases and J by 4 bases, with 27 bases between them. The length of the CDR3 is 19 residues. The germline CDR1 and CDR2 sequences are MNHNS and SASEGT. The chain's CDR3 is CASSDPPWDHEGSSTEAFF. The CDR3 DNA sequence: TGTGCCAGCAGTGACCCCCCTTGGGACCATGAAGGGAGTAGCACTGAAGCTTTCTTT.

J is TRBJ2-5 and V is TRBV6-5; 9 positions agree with TRBD1. Germline CDR1 is MNHEY and CDR2 is SVGAGI. After removal of 6 bases from V and 5 bases from J, the junction contained 10 bases not matched to a gene. The CDR3 runs 15 residues. DNA of the CDR3: TGTGCCAGCAGCCTCCCTACAGGGGGCTGGGAGACCCAGTACTTC. This codes for CASSLPTGGWETQYF.

The J gene is TRBJ2-5, the V gene TRBV5-1, with 11 bases aligning to TRBD1. Germline V CDR1 and CDR2: SGHRS, YFSETQ. With 3 bases clipped from V and 4 bases from J, the junction kept 14 bases outside the gene matches. The CDR3 length is 18 residues. CDR3 loop: CASSSSNWGQGVRETQYF. For the CDR3, the DNA is TGCGCCAGCAGCTCCTCAAACTGGGGACAGGGGGTCCGAGAGACCCAGTACTTC.

The V and J genes are TRBV7-9 and TRBJ2-1; weak D call: TRBD2 (5 bases). The CDR3 length is 12 residues. The ends were cut back, 4 bases at V and 15 bases at J, with 16 bases in the middle. Germline CDR1 reads SEHNR; CDR2 reads FQNEAQ (reference sequence). The CDR3 DNA sequence: TGTGCCAGCAGCTCCGAGGACTCGTTGGGGTTCTTC. It encodes CASSSEDSLGFF.

V and J are TRBV18 and TRBJ2-3; 13 bases line up with TRBD2. The CDR3 extends over 15 amino acids. V lost 5 bases to trimming and J lost 6 bases; unmatched junction nucleotides: 5. Looked up from germline, CDR1 is KGHSH and CDR2 is LQKENI. The CDR3 region is CASSSGLAGVDTQYF. CDR3 nucleotide sequence: TGTGCCAGCTCATCCGGACTAGCGGGAGTTGATACGCAGTATTTT.

This chain links TRBV9 with TRBJ2-7; a weak D match, TRBD2 (6 bases). CDR1 is SGDLS and CDR2 is YYNGEE in the germline V gene. Deletions cut 3 bases from V and 3 bases from J, with 19 bases between. The CDR3 covers 16 residues. The CDR3 sequence: CASSAGGAGRHYEQYF. As DNA, the CDR3 is TGTGCCAGCAGCGCGGGTGGGGCGGGGCGACACTACGAGCAGTACTTC. The entire variable domain, with the rest obtained from reference TRBV9 and TRBJ2-7, is as follows: DSGVTQTPKHLITATGQRVTLRCSPRSGDLSVYWYQQSLDQGLQFLIQYYNGEERAKGNILERFSAQQFPDLHSELNLSSLELGDSALYFCASSAGGAGRHYEQYFGPGTRLTVT.

As DNA, the CDR3 is TGTGCCAGCAGCCCTGGGCCGGCCTACGAGCAGTACTTC. This encodes CASSPGPAYEQYF. The chain is built from TRBV28 and TRBJ2-7, with D unresolved. Trimming cost V 6 bases and J 2 bases, with 11 bases left between them. The CDR3 is 13 residues long. From germline, CDR1 is MDHEN and CDR2 SYDVKM.

Here the CDR3 reads CASRATGGAPYEQYF. The CDR3 DNA reads as TGTGCCAGCAGGGCCACCGGAGGGGCCCCCTACGAGCAGTACTTC. The chain carries TRBV6-6 and TRBJ2-5, with TRBD2 as a possible D gene (6 bases). Judging by the DNA end, TRBJ2-7 fits better; the J call may be wrong. Germline V CDR1 and CDR2: MNHNY, SVGAGI (reference sequence). This CDR3 region has 15 residues.

In DNA form, the CDR3 reads TGTGCCAGCTCACGCCGGGACAGACAAGAGACCCAGTACTTC. Translated, it gives CASSRRDRQETQYF. The rearrangement joins TRBV18 to TRBJ2-5; 7 bases align to TRBD1. Germline assignment: CDR1 KGHSH and CDR2 LQKENI. V was clipped by 4 bases and J by 2 bases; unmatched bases: 4. This CDR3 has 14 amino acids.

The CDR3 bases are TGCACCAGCAGCCATTGGCGGGTCTTCTCCTACGAGCAGTACTTC. Amino acids: CTSSHWRVFSYEQYF. J is TRBJ2-5 and V is TRBV1; the table calls TRBD2, which could not be checked here. The end of the DNA aligns better with TRBJ2-7, so the J call may be wrong. TRBV1 is flagged as a pseudogene. The CDR3 extends over 15 amino acids.

This chain uses TRBV6-5 with TRBJ2-7; either TRBD1 or TRBD2 may fit D (6 bases each). The CDR3 sequence is 13 residues long. Trimming took 8 bases from V and 3 from J, leaving 14 bases between them. Germline assignment: CDR1 MNHEY and CDR2 SVGAGI. The CDR3 region is CASGPGAIYEQYF. The CDR3, as DNA: TGTGCCAGCGGGCCGGGGGCCATCTACGAGCAGTACTTC.

The chain uses TRBV18 and TRBJ2-1; 9 positions agree with TRBD2. In germline, CDR1 is KGHSH, CDR2 LQKENI. The CDR3 totals 22 residues. Trimming took 7 bases from V and 2 from J; bases not matched to a gene: 27. The CDR3 here is CASCPGPLPEGSGSYPYNEQFF. The CDR3 DNA is TGTGCCAGCTGCCCTGGGCCCCTCCCAGAGGGTAGCGGGAGTTATCCCTACAATGAGCAGTTCTTC. Full variable domain (outside the CDR3, taken from reference TRBV18 and TRBJ2-1): NAGVMQNPRHLVRRRGQEARLRCSPMKGHSHVYWYRQLPEEGLKFMVYLQKENIIDESGMPKERFSAEFPKEGPSILRIQQVVRGDSAAYFCASCPGPLPEGSGSYPYNEQFFGPGTRLTVL.

This sequence joins TRBV14 and TRBJ2-5; D gene ambiguous. CDR3 length: 15 amino acids. V was pared by 0 bases and J by 1 base, with 9 bases between. In germline, CDR1 is SGHDN, CDR2 FVKESK. The CDR3 DNA follows: TGTGCCAGCAGCCAAGAGAGGTCCCGCCAAGAGACCCAGTACTTC. This sequence encodes CASSQERSRQETQYF.

This clone has just a few counts. This CDR3 is CASSIGGTNTEAFF. The CDR3 DNA sequence: TGTGCCAGTAGTATAGGGGGCACGAACACTGAAGCTTTCTTT. The rearrangement uses TRBV19 and TRBJ1-1, with a weak D call TRBD1 (5 bases). The CDR3 has 14 residues. Germline V gene data show CDR1 as LNHDA and CDR2 as SQIVND (reference sequence). V lost 1 base to trimming and J lost 1 base, with 7 bases between them.

The chain uses TRBV30 and TRBJ1-2; D perhaps matches TRBD1 (6 bases). V lost 4 bases and J lost 4, with 16 bases in between. Germline V gene lookup returns CDR1 GTSNPN and CDR2 SVGIG (reference sequence). This CDR3 comprises 14 residues. In DNA form, the CDR3 reads TGTGCCTGGATTTCCTCTGGACAGATCTATGGCTACACCTTC. Protein: CAWISSGQIYGYTF.

The V gene is TRBV6-5, the J gene TRBJ2-2; D unresolved. The germline gives CDR1 MNHEY, CDR2 SVGAGI. The CDR3 is made up of 15 amino acids. V was shortened by 3 bases and J by 5 bases, with 13 bases between the two germline ends. The CDR3 here is CASSYVASGTGELFF. The DNA of the CDR3 is TGTGCCAGCAGTTATGTTGCCAGTGGGACCGGGGAGCTGTTTTTT.

V is TRBV11-3 and J is TRBJ1-2, with 10 bases that match TRBD1. CDR1 SGHNT and CDR2 YENEEA come from the germline V gene. V trimming: 4 bases; J trimming: 4 bases; junction bases outside the gene matches: 0. The CDR3 loop spans 13 amino acids. CDR3 in amino acids: CASSWDRGYGYTF. As DNA, the CDR3 is TGTGCCAGCAGCTGGGACAGGGGCTATGGCTACACCTTC.

The V call is TRBV2, the J call TRBJ2-7, with D perhaps TRBD1 (6 bases). Germline V CDR1 and CDR2: SNHLY, FYNNEI. Trimming removed 7 bases from V and 0 bases from J, with 22 bases in between. This CDR3 region has 17 residues. CDR3 in DNA: TGTGCCAGCAAATTCGCGTTGGGGGCGCTTACCTCCTACGAGCAGTACTTC. Translating gives CASKFALGALTSYEQYF. Filled out from reference TRBV2 and TRBJ2-7, the complete variable domain reads EPEVTQTPSHQVTQMGQEVILRCVPISNHLYFYWYRQILGQKVEFLVSFYNNEISEKSEIFDDQFSVERPDGSNFTLKIRSTKLEDSAMYFCASKFALGALTSYEQYFGPGTRLTVT.

This rearrangement joins TRBV5-6 to TRBJ2-1; tentative D call: TRBD1 (6 bases). Germline CDR1 reads SGHDT; CDR2 reads YYEEEE. The V end was cut by 3 bases, the J end by 3 bases, with 16 bases between. The CDR3 loop spans 16 amino acids. This CDR3 reads CASSSPMGAHYNEQFF. Here the CDR3 DNA reads TGTGCCAGCAGCTCTCCTATGGGGGCGCACTACAATGAGCAGTTCTTC.